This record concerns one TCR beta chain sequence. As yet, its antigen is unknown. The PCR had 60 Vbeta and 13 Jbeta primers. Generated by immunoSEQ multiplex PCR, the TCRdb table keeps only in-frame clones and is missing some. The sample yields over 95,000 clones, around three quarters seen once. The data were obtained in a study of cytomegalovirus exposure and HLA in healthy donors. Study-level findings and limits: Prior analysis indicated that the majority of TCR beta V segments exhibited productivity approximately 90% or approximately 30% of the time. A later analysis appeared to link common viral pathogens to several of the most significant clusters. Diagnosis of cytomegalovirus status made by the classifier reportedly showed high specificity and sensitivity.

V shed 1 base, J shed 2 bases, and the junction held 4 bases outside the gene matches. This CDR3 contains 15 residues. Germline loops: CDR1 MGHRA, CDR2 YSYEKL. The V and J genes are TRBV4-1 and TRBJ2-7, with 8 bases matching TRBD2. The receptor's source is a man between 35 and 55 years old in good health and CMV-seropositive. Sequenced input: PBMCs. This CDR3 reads CASSQGASGPYEQYF. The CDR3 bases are TGCGCCAGCAGCCAAGGTGCTAGCGGGCCCTACGAGCAGTACTTC.